This TCR beta chain was found in a study of blood T cell repertoires in COVID-19 (dated by TCRdb to 2018 to 2020). In the study overall: Samples covering the acute and convalescent phases of COVID-19 were provided by collaborators in the United States, Italy and Spain. The prospective study material was composed of cDNA or gDNA derived from T cells, B-cell-depleted T cells, or PBMCs. The repertoires were released in a freely available public database meant as a resource for research on the immune response to SARS-CoV-2. Subjects who had been exposed to COVID-19, were actively infected with it, or had recovered from it provided the deeply sampled blood TCRbeta repertoires that made up the dataset. HLA class I and class II types, where available, came from metadata supplied by the sample provider rather than from assay-based typing. Samples came from the ongoing ImmuneRACE study (first 160 participants) plus 1,254 subjects from 6 global collaborators. The sample metadata nearly always contained a de-identified subject ID, COVID-19 status, age in years and sex.

The immunoSEQ Assay, a bias-controlled multiplex PCR, was used to amplify TCRbeta CDR3 regions from genomic DNA. Processing in the source paper ran as follows. The number of nucleated cells in each sample was estimated by amplification of reference gene primers within the assay. To quantify the absolute abundance of each unique TCRbeta CDR3 rearrangement, sequence reads were collapsed and filtered. Productive Simpson clonality was computed per sample as the square root of Simpson's diversity index over productive rearrangements. TCRdb limited this immuneACCESS table to in-frame rearrangements with V and J called. A share of clones is missing; checked studies link under half to unresolved V genes, and the rest is unexplained. From that table come the V and J calls and clone size; the DNA was used to work out D and trimming. Here the sample has 250,000 to 400,000 clones; around 86% occur a single time. The ten largest clones capture 1% of the sample.

The paper's findings and limits, for the study overall: How much clinical and demographic metadata was included differed by source and by participant, and the metadata was provided uncurated.

Germline trimming amounts to 10 bases on V and 10 bases on J, with 18 as the count of junction bases outside the gene matches. Measured from the cysteine to the phenylalanine, the CDR3 is 16 residues long. Of all the DNA, just the CDR3 is kept, 48 bases in frame from base 1. The germline V gene (reference sequence) provides CDR1 LNHDA and CDR2 SQIVND. Regarding this clone: Its target antigen remains unknown. The input lacks base qualities; no much larger clone sits a single base away.

The collaborating institutions used their own protocols to collect whole blood in K2EDTA tubes. For TCRbeta analysis, collaborator samples were shipped as frozen whole blood, as isolated PBMCs, or as DNA extracted from either sample type. The source of this sequence is a man aged 50 to 60 with active or convalescent COVID-19. Recombination connected TRBV19 to TRBJ2-1, with TRBD2 matching 11 junction bases. Sequencing input: peripheral blood. In nucleotide form, the sequence is TGTGCCACTAGACTAGCGGGATCCCGCCGTGGGTACGAGCAGTTCTTC. This sequence encodes CATRLAGSRRGYEQFF.